A selection of T cell receptor beta chains follows, all from one sample in a study of shared clonotypes between healthy human individuals. Some clones are missing from TCRdb's copy, which holds only in-frame ones; the method was immunoSEQ multiplex PCR. The data show approximately 2.1 million clones, with over 90% seen just once and approximately 0.4% held by the top ten. Material for sequencing was naive CD4+ T cells from PBMCs. The source of these receptors is a young man in good health. Some clones in this sample may be carry-over from other donors' samples. Each CDR3 is given with its conserved first and last residue. The order of the fields is CDR3 protein, J gene, V gene.

CASSRGQGIYF | TRBJ1-3 | TRBV25-1
CASSPISGTSGRYNEQFF | TRBJ2-1 | TRBV5-6
CSVIVGETQYF | TRBJ2-5 | TRBV29-1
CASSSPGNSNSPLHF | TRBJ1-6 | TRBV7-9
CASSMTSGKKPSNEQFF | TRBJ2-1 | TRBV25-1
CASSLGRADTEAFF | TRBJ1-1 | TRBV5-1
CASSPTSGRAGEQFF | TRBJ2-1 | TRBV25-1
CAISETGPDSLEQFF | TRBJ2-1 | TRBV10-3
CASSYSGARAGEKLFF | TRBJ1-4 | TRBV6-5
CASSLNSGGRNQPQHF | TRBJ1-5 | TRBV7-9
CASSSSPGAYEQYF | TRBJ2-7 | TRBV7-3
CASSLRYPKGHYEQYF | TRBJ2-7 | TRBV11-2
CASSRSSYEQYF | TRBJ2-7 | TRBV6-5
CASSLPSGIVDEQFF | TRBJ2-1 | TRBV5-1
CASSLAGPYNEQFF | TRBJ2-1 | TRBV5-1
CASSRDPGTRYGYTF | TRBJ1-2 | TRBV19